Sequencing of this T cell receptor (beta chain) was carried out in a study of blood T cells in healthy people across ages. Ranging in age from about 6 to 90, the donors were healthy Caucasian individuals from Russia. Unmatched junction bases numbered 10, after V lost 1 base and J lost 3 bases. The CDR3 has 17 residues. CDR1 is MGHDK, CDR2 SYGVNS, per germline. A second roughly 6 to 12 cycle PCR used barcoded and J-beta primers. The template-switch adaptor, which had 12 random nucleotides, put a tag on each cDNA molecule. TCRdb fed the 5' RACE reads into MiXCR, producing one record per CDR3 protein. The sample has over 1,300,000 distinct CDR3 sequences, approximately 59% seen once.

The TCR originated in a man younger than 35 in good health. This sequence joins TRBV25-1 and TRBJ1-2; 8 bases agree with TRBD1. Sequencing input: blood. CDR3 sequence (DNA): TGTGCCAGCAGTGAATCCGCAGGGGGCCCCAGTGACTATGGCTACACCTTC. This codes for CASSESAGGPSDYGYTF.